The entry that follows covers one T cell receptor (beta chain) sequence. Repertoires were generated with immunoSEQ multiplex PCR, while TCRdb's copy carries only in-frame clones and drops some. The profile shows about 370,000 clones, 89% of them singletons. The data stem from a study of blood T cell repertoires in COVID-19. Study-level information: Donors in the United States, Italy and Spain gave samples during acute or convalescent COVID-19.

There are 15 residues in the CDR3. Per germline, CDR1 SGDLS and CDR2 YYNGEE. The V end was cut by 6 bases, the J end by 4 bases, with 18 bases between. The chain joins TRBV9 to TRBJ2-3; D is ambiguous. The clonotype comes from a woman between 25 and 40 years old with COVID-19, enrolled during active disease. The specimen was peripheral blood. CDR3 sequence reads: CASTNPLPLPDTQYF. The DNA of the CDR3 is TGTGCCAGCACTAATCCGCTACCTTTGCCAGATACGCAGTATTTT.